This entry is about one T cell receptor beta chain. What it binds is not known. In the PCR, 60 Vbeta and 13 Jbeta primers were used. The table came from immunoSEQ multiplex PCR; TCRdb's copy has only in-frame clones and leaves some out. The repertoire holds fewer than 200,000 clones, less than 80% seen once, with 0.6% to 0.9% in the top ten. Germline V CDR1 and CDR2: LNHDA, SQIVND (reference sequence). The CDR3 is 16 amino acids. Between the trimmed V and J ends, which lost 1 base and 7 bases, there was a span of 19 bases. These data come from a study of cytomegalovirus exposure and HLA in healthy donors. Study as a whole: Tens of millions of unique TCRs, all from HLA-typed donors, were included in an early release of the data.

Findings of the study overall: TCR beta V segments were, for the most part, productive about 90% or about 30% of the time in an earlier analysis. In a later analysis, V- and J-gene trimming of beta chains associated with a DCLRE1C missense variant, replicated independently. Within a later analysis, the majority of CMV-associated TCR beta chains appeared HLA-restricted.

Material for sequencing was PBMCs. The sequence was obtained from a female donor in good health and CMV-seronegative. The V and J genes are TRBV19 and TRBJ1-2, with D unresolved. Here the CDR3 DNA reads TGTGCCAGTAGTATAGTTAATAGGAGGCCCAGCGGTGGCTACACCTTC. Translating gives CASSIVNRRPSGGYTF.